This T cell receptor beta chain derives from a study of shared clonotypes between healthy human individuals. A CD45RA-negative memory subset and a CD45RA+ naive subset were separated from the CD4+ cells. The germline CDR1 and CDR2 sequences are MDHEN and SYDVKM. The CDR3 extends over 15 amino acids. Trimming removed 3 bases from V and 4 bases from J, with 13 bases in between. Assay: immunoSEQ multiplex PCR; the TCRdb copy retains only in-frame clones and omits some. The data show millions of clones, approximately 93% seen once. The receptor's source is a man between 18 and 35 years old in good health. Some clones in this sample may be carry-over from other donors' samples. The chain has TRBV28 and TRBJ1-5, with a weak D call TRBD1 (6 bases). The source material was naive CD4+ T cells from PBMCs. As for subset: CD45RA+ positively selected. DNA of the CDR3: TGTGCCAGCAGTTTCGGCCAGGGGCGTAATCAGCCCCAGCATTTT. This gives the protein CASSFGQGRNQPQHF.